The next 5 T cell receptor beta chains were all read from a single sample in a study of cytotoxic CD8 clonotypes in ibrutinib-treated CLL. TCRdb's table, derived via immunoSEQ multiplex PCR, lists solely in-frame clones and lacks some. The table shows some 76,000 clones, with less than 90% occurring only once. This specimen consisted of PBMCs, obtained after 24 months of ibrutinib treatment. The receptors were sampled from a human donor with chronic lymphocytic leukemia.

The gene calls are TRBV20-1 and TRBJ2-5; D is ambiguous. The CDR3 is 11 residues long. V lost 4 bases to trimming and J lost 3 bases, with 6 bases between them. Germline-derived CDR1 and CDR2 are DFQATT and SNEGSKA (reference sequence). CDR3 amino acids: CSATTEETQYF. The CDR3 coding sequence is TGCAGTGCTACTACCGAAGAGACCCAGTACTTC.

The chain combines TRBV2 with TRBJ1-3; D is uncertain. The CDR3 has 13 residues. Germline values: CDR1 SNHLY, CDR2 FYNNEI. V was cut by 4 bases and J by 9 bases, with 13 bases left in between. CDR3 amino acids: CASSVGPGGTIYF. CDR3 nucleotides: TGTGCCAGCAGTGTGGGCCCCGGAGGCACCATATATTTT.

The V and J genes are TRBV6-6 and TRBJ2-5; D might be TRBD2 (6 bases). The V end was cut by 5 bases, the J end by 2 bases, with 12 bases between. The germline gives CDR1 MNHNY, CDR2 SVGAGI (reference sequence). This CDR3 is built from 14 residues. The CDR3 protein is CASSGGLAQETQYF. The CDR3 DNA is TGTGCCAGCAGTGGGGGACTCGCGCAAGAGACCCAGTACTTC.

CDR3 DNA sequence: TGTGCCAGCAGTCGAACAGTCAGGGCTGAAGCTTTCTTT. Protein product: CASSRTVRAEAFF. J is TRBJ1-1 and V is TRBV27; D may be TRBD1 (5 bases). The CDR3 is made up of 13 amino acids. CDR1 and CDR2 from the germline V gene are MNHEY and SMNVEV (reference sequence). Trimming removed 5 bases at V and 6 bases at J, with 13 bases between.

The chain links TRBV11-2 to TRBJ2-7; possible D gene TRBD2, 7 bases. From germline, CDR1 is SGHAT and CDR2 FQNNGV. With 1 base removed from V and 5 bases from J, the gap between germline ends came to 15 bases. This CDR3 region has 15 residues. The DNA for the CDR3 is TGTGCCAGCAGCTTAGTAACGGGGGGCCCTAACGAGCAGTACTTC. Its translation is CASSLVTGGPNEQYF. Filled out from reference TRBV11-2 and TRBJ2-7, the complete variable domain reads EAGVAQSPRYKIIEKRQSVAFWCNPISGHATLYWYQQILGQGPKLLIQFQNNGVVDDSQLPKDRFSAERLKGVDSTLKIQPAKLEDSAVYLCASSLVTGGPNEQYFGPGTRLTVT.